This passage covers 5 T cell receptor beta chains from one sample sequenced in a study of human T cells and chemical hapten exposure. Indicated time point: patch test 1, 2 weeks after DPC sensitization. As to treatment: therapeutic diphenylcyclopropenone sensitization with weekly scalp DPC. Via MiXCR, TCRdb re-called the RACE reads, giving one row per CDR3 protein. The sample lists under 200,000 distinct CDR3 sequences; roughly 15% were seen once. The sequences come from whole blood, collected in connection with sensitization to the hapten diphenylcyclopropenone (DPC). These receptors were collected from a woman aged 25-40 years with alopecia areata. Some clones in this sample may be carry-over from other donors' samples.

This clonotype was counted between two and nine times. V gene TRBV4-3 combines with J gene TRBJ1-5; D not resolved. Germline V gene data show CDR1 as LGHNA and CDR2 as YSLEER. The CDR3 loop spans 14 amino acids. With 1 base removed from V and 7 bases from J, the gap between germline ends came to 11 bases. The CDR3 coding sequence is TGCGCCAGCAGCCAAGTCGAGGGTAGACAGCCCCAGCATTTT. Translated: CASSQVEGRQPQHF.

This clonotype was seen a handful of times. The chain is built from TRBV29-1 and TRBJ2-1; a possible D gene is TRBD2 (5 bases). This CDR3 contains 14 residues. Trimming cost V 3 bases and J 0 bases, with 9 bases left between them. Germline values: CDR1 SQVTM, CDR2 ANQGSEA. CDR3 nucleotides: TGCAGCGTTGACGGTGGGAGCTCCTACAATGAGCAGTTCTTC. Its translation is CSVDGGSSYNEQFF.

This clonotype was found a few times. This sequence joins TRBV11-1 and TRBJ2-1; 7 nucleotides agree with TRBD2. V shed 0 bases, J shed 7 bases, and the junction held 9 bases outside the gene matches. CDR1 and CDR2 (germline): SGHAT, FQDESV (reference sequence). The CDR3 has 16 amino acids. The CDR3 here is CASSLAPAGARNEQFF. CDR3 nucleotides: TGTGCCAGCAGCTTAGCTCCCGCGGGAGCTCGGAATGAGCAGTTCTTC.

This clonotype was recorded a few times. The CDR3 coding sequence is TGTGCTAGTGGCTCGGGATCAAATTCACCCCTCCACTTT. The encoded protein is CASGSGSNSPLHF. The rearrangement joins TRBV12-5 to TRBJ1-6; no definite D call. The V end was cut by 6 bases, the J end by 7 bases, with 10 bases between. The CDR3 has 13 amino acids. Germline V CDR1 and CDR2: LGHNT, FRNRAP.

A few counts support this clonotype. V usage is TRBV27 and J usage is TRBJ2-1, with D unclear. Germline-derived CDR1 and CDR2 are MNHEY and SMNVEV (reference sequence). The CDR3 totals 11 residues. V lost 5 bases, J lost 9 bases, and 8 bases lay in between. The CDR3 sequence is CASSGRSEQFF. In DNA, the CDR3 is TGTGCCAGCAGTGGTAGAAGTGAGCAGTTCTTC.